These 29 T cell receptor beta chains came from one sample sequenced in a study of shared clonotypes between healthy human individuals. Profiling relied on immunoSEQ multiplex PCR, and the TCRdb table lists in-frame clones only, not all of them. The sample includes over a million clones, 98% of them seen just once. The sequencing input was naive CD4+ T cells sorted from blood. Noted subset: CD45RA+ positively selected. Receptors were obtained from a man aged 25 to 40 in good health.

J is TRBJ1-2 and V is TRBV18; TRBD1 might be the D (6 bases). The germline V and J ends were trimmed by 2 bases and 4 bases, with 11 bases remaining between them. Germline V gene sequence: CDR1 KGHSH, CDR2 LQKENI. The CDR3 contains 14 residues. The CDR3 reads CASSPVGQIYGYTF. The CDR3 nucleotides read TGTGCCAGCTCACCAGTGGGACAAATCTATGGCTACACCTTC.

The chain has TRBV30 and TRBJ2-2, with 8 nucleotides matching TRBD2. V lost 2 bases and J lost 3; bases outside the gene matches: 8. Germline-derived CDR1 and CDR2 are GTSNPN and SVGIG (reference sequence). The CDR3 has 16 amino acids. The DNA for the CDR3 is TGTGCCTGGAGTCCCCTGGGGCGGGGGGACACCGGGGAGCTGTTTTTT. Protein product: CAWSPLGRGDTGELFF.

J is TRBJ1-5 and V is TRBV29-1; D possibly corresponds to TRBD1 (6 bases). The germline V gene has CDR1 SQVTM and CDR2 ANQGSEA. V gave up 7 bases and J gave up 6 bases, with 16 bases separating them. This CDR3 contains 13 residues. The CDR3 loop reads CSGGQSIGQPQHF. The CDR3, as DNA: TGCAGCGGAGGACAGAGTATCGGTCAGCCCCAGCATTTT.

The chain has TRBV19 and TRBJ2-3, with 7 positions matching TRBD1. This CDR3 spans 15 amino acids. V lost 4 bases and J lost 4; bases outside the gene matches: 8. Germline-derived CDR1 and CDR2 are LNHDA and SQIVND (reference sequence). CDR3 in DNA: TGTGCCAGTAGTACCGGACAGGCGGCCGCAGATACGCAGTATTTT. Protein product: CASSTGQAAADTQYF.

The rearrangement uses TRBV5-6 and TRBJ1-2, with 7 bases identical to TRBD1. The V gene end was trimmed by 1 base and the J gene end by 6 bases; junction bases not matched to a gene: 3. Germline assignment: CDR1 SGHDT and CDR2 YYEEEE. The CDR3 is 13 amino acids. CDR3 sequence reads: CASSLRGLNGYTF. The CDR3 bases are TGTGCCAGCAGCTTGAGGGGGCTCAATGGCTACACCTTC. Full variable domain (missing parts from reference TRBV5-6 and TRBJ1-2): DAGVTQSPTHLIKTRGQQVTLRCSPKSGHDTVSWYQQALGQGPQFIFQYYEEEERQRGNFPDRFSGHQFPNYSSELNVNALLLGDSALYLCASSLRGLNGYTFGSGTRLTVV.

The V call is TRBV5-4, the J call TRBJ2-2; 7 bases match TRBD1. The germline gives CDR1 SGHNT, CDR2 YYREEE (reference sequence). After removal of 4 bases from V and 1 base from J, the junction contained 1 base not matched to a gene. The CDR3 loop spans 14 amino acids. The CDR3 reads CASSRTGNTGELFF. The CDR3 coding sequence is TGTGCCAGCAGCAGGACAGGGAACACCGGGGAGCTGTTTTTT. The full variable domain, completed using reference TRBV5-4 and TRBJ2-2, is ETGVTQSPTHLIKTRGQQVTLRCSSQSGHNTVSWYQQALGQGPQFIFQYYREEENGRGNFPPRFSGLQFPNYSSELNVNALELDDSALYLCASSRTGNTGELFFGEGSRLTVL.

The chain is built from TRBV10-3 and TRBJ1-4; no clear D gene. CDR3 length equals 15 residues. V was trimmed by 0 bases and J by 8 bases, leaving 13 bases between them. The germline V gene encodes CDR1 ENHRY and CDR2 SYGVKD. CDR3 region: CAISESPAGKEKLFF. CDR3 coding DNA: TGTGCCATCAGTGAGTCACCCGCGGGGAAAGAAAAACTGTTTTTT.

The genes are TRBV14 and TRBJ1-5; no firm D call. CDR3 length: 12 residues. Between the trimmed V and J ends, which lost 4 bases and 11 bases, there was a span of 12 bases. Germline V gene sequence: CDR1 SGHDN, CDR2 FVKESK. DNA for the CDR3: TGTGCCAGCAGCCGCCTCTCTGGGGCCCAGCATTTT. Encoded protein: CASSRLSGAQHF.

V gene TRBV6-5 combines with J gene TRBJ1-5; the D gene is possibly TRBD1 (5 bases). Per the germline V gene, CDR1 is MNHEY and CDR2 is SVGAGI. The CDR3 has 13 amino acids. Deletions cut 6 bases from V and 4 bases from J, with 10 bases between. The DNA for the CDR3 is TGTGCCAGCAGATTGACAGAAAATCAGCCCCAGCATTTT. This encodes CASRLTENQPQHF.

The rearrangement joins TRBV27 to TRBJ1-1, with TRBD1 as a possible D gene (6 bases). This CDR3 is built from 14 residues. Between the trimmed V and J ends, which lost 5 bases and 2 bases, there was a span of 12 bases. The germline V gene has CDR1 MNHEY and CDR2 SMNVEV (reference sequence). CDR3 in amino acids: CASSTTGPNTEAFF. The CDR3 nucleotides read TGTGCCAGCAGTACGACAGGCCCAAACACTGAAGCTTTCTTT.

The chain couples TRBV6-1 to TRBJ2-7; 7 bases align to TRBD2. The CDR3 consists of 14 residues. Per germline, CDR1 MNHNS and CDR2 SASEGT. V was clipped by 7 bases and J by 4 bases; unmatched bases: 10. CDR3 sequence (DNA): TGTGCCAGCAATCCAGCGGGACTTACATACGAGCAGTACTTC. Its protein is CASNPAGLTYEQYF.

The chain joins TRBV7-9 to TRBJ2-5; TRBD2 aligns across 14 bases. Per germline, CDR1 SEHNR and CDR2 FQNEAQ (reference sequence). The junction had 4 bases not matched to a gene; V was cut back by 4 bases and J by 6 bases. The CDR3 extends over 15 amino acids. The CDR3 loop is CASSSGLAGVKTQYF. In DNA form, the CDR3 reads TGTGCCAGCAGCTCGGGACTAGCGGGAGTTAAGACCCAGTACTTC.

The genes are TRBV11-3 and TRBJ2-2; D ambiguous. The germline V gene has CDR1 SGHNT and CDR2 YENEEA. Deletions cut 3 bases from V and 7 bases from J, with 6 bases between. This CDR3 is built from 12 residues. CDR3 loop: CASSFYFGELFF. In DNA, the CDR3 is TGTGCCAGCAGCTTTTATTTCGGGGAGCTGTTTTTT.

J is TRBJ2-7 and V is TRBV5-1; TRBD1 matches 7 bases. With 4 bases clipped from V and 2 bases from J, the junction kept 12 bases outside the gene matches. Germline V CDR1 and CDR2: SGHRS, YFSETQ. This CDR3 comprises 16 residues. In nucleotides, the CDR3 is TGCGCCAGCAGCAAAACGTCGGGGACAGACACCTACGAGCAGTACTTC. It encodes CASSKTSGTDTYEQYF. Full variable domain (outside the CDR3, taken from reference TRBV5-1 and TRBJ2-7): KAGVTQTPRYLIKTRGQQVTLSCSPISGHRSVSWYQQTPGQGLQFLFEYFSETQRNKGNFPGRFSGRQFSNSRSEMNVSTLELGDSALYLCASSKTSGTDTYEQYFGPGTRLTVT.

As regards this clone: The identical CDR3 is also encoded by other nucleotide sequences in the sample. The chain is built from TRBV5-1 and TRBJ2-3, with D perhaps TRBD2 (5 bases). The CDR3 is 16 amino acids. The germline gives CDR1 SGHRS, CDR2 YFSETQ. V was clipped by 0 bases and J by 0 bases, with 11 bases between them. The CDR3 spells CASSLGAGASTDTQYF. The CDR3 DNA reads as TGCGCCAGCAGCTTGGGGGCGGGTGCTAGCACAGATACGCAGTATTTT. Combining the CDR3 with reference TRBV5-1 and TRBJ2-3 gives the whole variable domain KAGVTQTPRYLIKTRGQQVTLSCSPISGHRSVSWYQQTPGQGLQFLFEYFSETQRNKGNFPGRFSGRQFSNSRSEMNVSTLELGDSALYLCASSLGAGASTDTQYFGPGTRLTVL.

The chain recombines TRBV28 with TRBJ1-1; 7 bases match TRBD1. The trim removed 5 bases at V and 3 bases at J, leaving 6 bases unmatched. CDR3 length: 14 amino acids. CDR1 is MDHEN, CDR2 SYDVKM, per germline. CDR3 protein: CASSPGTAHTEAFF. The CDR3 DNA reads TGTGCCAGCAGTCCGGGGACAGCACACACTGAAGCTTTCTTT.

This sequence joins TRBV11-2 and TRBJ2-5; D is unresolved. Germline V lookup: CDR1 SGHAT, CDR2 FQNNGV. CDR3 size: 13 residues. Trimming left V 0 bases short and J 0 bases short, with 2 bases between. CDR3 sequence reads: CASSLDYQETQYF. As DNA, the CDR3 is TGTGCCAGCAGCTTAGACTACCAAGAGACCCAGTACTTC.

The rearrangement joins TRBV25-1 to TRBJ2-6, with D perhaps TRBD1 or TRBD2 (5 bases each). The ends were cut back, 4 bases at V and 0 bases at J, with 13 bases in the middle. The length of the CDR3 is 17 residues. CDR1 is MGHDK and CDR2 is SYGVNS in the germline V gene. The CDR3 loop is CASSVRDGDSGANVLTF. For the CDR3, the DNA is TGTGCCAGCAGTGTACGGGACGGGGACTCTGGGGCCAACGTCCTGACTTTC.

The chain combines TRBV10-3 with TRBJ1-1, with 11 bases fitting TRBD1. Trimming removed 6 bases from V and 2 bases from J; junction bases left unmatched: 5. Germline V gives CDR1 ENHRY, CDR2 SYGVKD. CDR3 length: 15 residues. CDR3 residues: CAISGTGGNNTEAFF. In DNA, the CDR3 is TGTGCCATCAGCGGGACAGGGGGGAACAACACTGAAGCTTTCTTT.

The chain employs TRBV29-1 and TRBJ1-2; D is unclear. The CDR3 sequence is 13 residues long. Per germline, CDR1 SQVTM and CDR2 ANQGSEA. CDR3 region: CSPTPVLGGGYTF. The CDR3 bases are TGCAGTCCCACGCCGGTCCTAGGTGGTGGCTACACCTTC.

The gene calls are TRBV6-5 and TRBJ2-3; no clear D. The length of the CDR3 is 15 residues. The ends were cut back, 0 bases at V and 0 bases at J, with 7 bases in the middle. Germline lookup yields CDR1 MNHEY and CDR2 SVGAGI. The CDR3 loop is CASSYSIVSTDTQYF. The CDR3 region has the DNA TGTGCCAGCAGTTACTCGATCGTGAGCACAGATACGCAGTATTTT.

This clone was picked up one time. V gene TRBV11-3 combines with J gene TRBJ1-3; 10 bases map to TRBD1. The V gene's germline CDR1 is SGHNT and CDR2 YENEEA. This CDR3 region has 15 residues. Unmatched junction bases numbered 6, after V lost 6 bases and J lost 4 bases. CDR3 DNA: TGTGCCAGCAGATCCGGGACAGGGGAAGGAAACACCATATATTTT. It codes for CASRSGTGEGNTIYF. Full variable domain (remainder filled in from reference TRBV11-3 and TRBJ1-3): EAGVVQSPRYKIIEKKQPVAFWCNPISGHNTLYWYLQNLGQGPELLIRYENEEAVDDSQLPKDRFSAERLKGVDSTLKIQPAELGDSAVYLCASRSGTGEGNTIYFGEGSWLTVV.

V is TRBV4-3 and J is TRBJ2-5; TRBD2 agrees at 9 bases. Trimming removed 2 bases from V and 2 bases from J; junction bases left unmatched: 6. CDR1 LGHNA and CDR2 YSLEER come from the germline V gene. The CDR3 runs 16 residues. The CDR3 sequence: CASSQHSGRPQETQYF. The CDR3 region has the DNA TGCGCCAGCAGCCAACACAGCGGGAGGCCACAAGAGACCCAGTACTTC.

This sequence joins TRBV29-1 and TRBJ2-2; D gene unclear. The CDR3 runs to 15 residues. Trimming stripped 6 bases from V and 7 bases from J, with 21 bases between. Germline CDR1 is SQVTM and CDR2 is ANQGSEA. This chain's CDR3 is CSVRWLGGKVGELFF. CDR3 in DNA: TGCAGCGTCCGCTGGTTGGGTGGCAAGGTCGGGGAGCTGTTTTTT.

V gene TRBV18 combines with J gene TRBJ1-3; D not certain. In germline, CDR1 is KGHSH, CDR2 LQKENI. V lost 0 bases and J 8 bases, leaving 8 bases between the germline ends. The CDR3 length is 13 residues. The CDR3 DNA sequence: TGTGCCAGCTCACCACCAGGGTGGGACACCATATATTTT. This translates into CASSPPGWDTIYF.

This clone appeared a few times. This chain joins TRBV10-3 and TRBJ1-3, with TRBD1 matching over 7 bases. Germline values: CDR1 ENHRY, CDR2 SYGVKD. V was pared by 8 bases and J by 0 bases, with 28 bases of the junction left unmatched. This CDR3 is built from 22 residues. The CDR3 nucleotides are TGTGCCATCCCCGCGCCAACAGGGGATAGGGCTCTGGTCGAACGCTCTGGAAACACCATATATTTT. Its protein is CAIPAPTGDRALVERSGNTIYF.

The chain joins TRBV21-1 to TRBJ2-7; the table names TRBD1, a call not compared with the DNA. TRBV21-1 is reported as a pseudogene. The CDR3 sequence is 15 residues long. CDR3 residues: CASISGGTEDYEQYF. The DNA for the CDR3 is TGTGCCAGCATCTCCGGAGGGACAGAAGATTACGAGCAGTACTTC.

The chain recombines TRBV10-3 with TRBJ1-2; possibly TRBD1 for D (5 bases). Trimming stripped 8 bases from V and 1 base from J, with 17 bases between. Germline V lookup: CDR1 ENHRY, CDR2 SYGVKD. The CDR3 loop spans 15 amino acids. The CDR3 protein is CAIGEGWGNNYGYTF. Here the CDR3 DNA reads TGTGCCATCGGAGAGGGGTGGGGGAATAACTATGGCTACACCTTC.

This clone was observed once. Other DNA sequences in this sample translate to the same CDR3. The chain recombines TRBV5-1 with TRBJ2-7; 9 bases align to TRBD2. Germline values: CDR1 SGHRS, CDR2 YFSETQ. V gave up 5 bases and J gave up 0 bases; unmatched junction bases: 3. The CDR3 runs to 14 residues. The CDR3 region is CASRQTSGSYEQYF. The CDR3 nucleotides are TGCGCCAGCAGACAGACTAGCGGCTCCTACGAGCAGTACTTC.